This T cell receptor beta chain was sequenced during a study of cytomegalovirus exposure and HLA in healthy donors. Study-level findings and limits: The tendency of first-cohort TCR clusters to co-occur in the roughly 120 validation repertoires was the finding of a later analysis.

TCRdb's copy holds only in-frame clones and misses some; the assay was immunoSEQ multiplex PCR. Here the sample spans 160,000 or so clones, approximately 90% being singletons. Between the trimmed V and J ends, which lost 6 bases and 8 bases, there was a span of 16 bases. CDR3 size: 13 residues. Germline V gene data show CDR1 as MNHEY and CDR2 as SVGAGI. With respect to this clone: What it binds is unknown.

The chain has TRBV6-5 and TRBJ1-2; D unresolved. The sequence came from a man aged 18-30 years in good health and CMV-seronegative. Sample: PBMCs. For the CDR3, the DNA is TGTGCCAGCAGGGACCCGGGAGGCGGGGGCTACACCTTC. Protein: CASRDPGGGGYTF.